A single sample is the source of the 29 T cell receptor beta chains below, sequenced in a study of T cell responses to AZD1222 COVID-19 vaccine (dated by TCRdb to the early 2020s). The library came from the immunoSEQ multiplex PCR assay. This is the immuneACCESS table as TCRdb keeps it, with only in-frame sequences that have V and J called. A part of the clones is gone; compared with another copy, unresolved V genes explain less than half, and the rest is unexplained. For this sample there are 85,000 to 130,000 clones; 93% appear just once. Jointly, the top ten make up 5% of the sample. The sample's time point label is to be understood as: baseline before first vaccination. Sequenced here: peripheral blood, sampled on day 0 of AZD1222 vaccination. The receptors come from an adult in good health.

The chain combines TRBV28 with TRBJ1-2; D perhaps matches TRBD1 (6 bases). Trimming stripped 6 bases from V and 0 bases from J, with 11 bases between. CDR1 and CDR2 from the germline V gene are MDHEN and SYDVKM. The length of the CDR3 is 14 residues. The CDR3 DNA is TGTGCCAGCAGACGGGGGGGCACTAACTATGGCTACACCTTC. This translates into CASRRGGTNYGYTF.

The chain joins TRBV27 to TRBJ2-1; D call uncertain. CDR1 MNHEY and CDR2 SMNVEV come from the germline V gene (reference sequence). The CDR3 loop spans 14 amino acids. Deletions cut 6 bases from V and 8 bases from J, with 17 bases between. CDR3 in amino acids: CASSHRAARHEQFF. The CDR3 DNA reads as TGTGCCAGCAGCCACCGGGCGGCCAGGCATGAGCAGTTCTTC.

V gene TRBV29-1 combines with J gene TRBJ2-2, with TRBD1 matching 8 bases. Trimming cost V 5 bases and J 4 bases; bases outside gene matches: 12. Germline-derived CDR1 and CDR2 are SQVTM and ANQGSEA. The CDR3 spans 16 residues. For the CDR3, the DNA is TGCAGCGTTTCTCTCCCATACAGGGGGTTCACCGGGGAGCTGTTTTTT. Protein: CSVSLPYRGFTGELFF.

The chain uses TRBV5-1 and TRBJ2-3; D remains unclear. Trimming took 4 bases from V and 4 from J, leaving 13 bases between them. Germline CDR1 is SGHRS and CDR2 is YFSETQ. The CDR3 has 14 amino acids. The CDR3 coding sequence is TGCGCCAGCAGCGCGTACGCGGATCCAGATACGCAGTATTTT. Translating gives CASSAYADPDTQYF.

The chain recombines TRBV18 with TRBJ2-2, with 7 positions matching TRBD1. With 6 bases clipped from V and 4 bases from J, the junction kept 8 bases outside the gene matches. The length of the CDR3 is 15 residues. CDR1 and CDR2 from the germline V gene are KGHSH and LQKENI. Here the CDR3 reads CASSPKTGSTGELFF. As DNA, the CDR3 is TGTGCCAGCTCTCCAAAGACAGGGAGCACCGGGGAGCTGTTTTTT.

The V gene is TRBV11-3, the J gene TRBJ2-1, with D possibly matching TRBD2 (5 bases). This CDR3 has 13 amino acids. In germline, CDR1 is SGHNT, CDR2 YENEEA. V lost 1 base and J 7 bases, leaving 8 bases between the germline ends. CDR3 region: CASSLGAVNEQFF. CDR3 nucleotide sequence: TGTGCCAGCAGCTTAGGAGCGGTTAATGAGCAGTTCTTC.

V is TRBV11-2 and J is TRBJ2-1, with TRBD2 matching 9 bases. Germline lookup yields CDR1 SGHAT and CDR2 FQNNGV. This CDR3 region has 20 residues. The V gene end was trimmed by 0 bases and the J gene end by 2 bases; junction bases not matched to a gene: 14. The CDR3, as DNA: TGTGCCAGCAGCTTAGATATTACCCCCCATAGCGGGAGTCCCTACAATGAGCAGTTCTTC. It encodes CASSLDITPHSGSPYNEQFF.

CDR3 DNA sequence: TGTGCCTGGAGCAAATCAGGGGTGCAGTACTTC. This translates into CAWSKSGVQYF. The rearrangement links TRBV30 to TRBJ2-7; TRBD1 is a possible D gene (6 bases). The germline CDR1 and CDR2 sequences are GTSNPN and SVGIG (reference sequence). The CDR3 length is 11 residues. V was pared by 3 bases and J by 9 bases, with 12 bases between.

For the CDR3, the DNA is TGTGCCAGTAGTACCAGCCAGATAGAATTCACCGGGGAGCTGTTTTTT. Its protein is CASSTSQIEFTGELFF. The chain joins TRBV19 to TRBJ2-2; no clear D gene. CDR1 is LNHDA and CDR2 is SQIVND in the germline V gene (reference sequence). CDR3 size: 16 residues. Trimming removed 4 bases at V and 4 bases at J, with 16 bases between.

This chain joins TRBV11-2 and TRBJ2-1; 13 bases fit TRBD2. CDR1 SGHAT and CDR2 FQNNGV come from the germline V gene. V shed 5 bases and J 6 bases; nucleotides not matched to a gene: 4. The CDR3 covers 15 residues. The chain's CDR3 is CASSRGLAGVNEQFF. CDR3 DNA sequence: TGTGCCAGCAGCCGTGGACTAGCGGGAGTCAATGAGCAGTTCTTC.

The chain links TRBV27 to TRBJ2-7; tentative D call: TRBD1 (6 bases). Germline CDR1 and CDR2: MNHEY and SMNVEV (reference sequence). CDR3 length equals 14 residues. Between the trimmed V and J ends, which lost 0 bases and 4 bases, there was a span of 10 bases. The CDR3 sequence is CASSLSVQGYEQYF. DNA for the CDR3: TGTGCCAGCAGTTTATCGGTACAGGGTTACGAGCAGTACTTC.

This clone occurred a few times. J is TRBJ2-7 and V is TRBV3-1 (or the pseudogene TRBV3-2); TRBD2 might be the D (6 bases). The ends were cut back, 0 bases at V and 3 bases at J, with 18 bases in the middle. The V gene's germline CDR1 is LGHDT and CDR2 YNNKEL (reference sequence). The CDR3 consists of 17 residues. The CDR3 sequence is CASSQDWVGSWIYEQYF. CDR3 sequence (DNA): TGTGCCAGCAGCCAAGACTGGGTCGGGAGCTGGATCTACGAGCAGTACTTC.

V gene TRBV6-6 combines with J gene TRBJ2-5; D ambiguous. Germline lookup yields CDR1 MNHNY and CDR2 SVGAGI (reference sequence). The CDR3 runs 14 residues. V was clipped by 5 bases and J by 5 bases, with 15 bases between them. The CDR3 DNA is TGTGCCAGCAGTGGGGAAACACTGGGGGAGACCCAGTACTTC. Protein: CASSGETLGETQYF.

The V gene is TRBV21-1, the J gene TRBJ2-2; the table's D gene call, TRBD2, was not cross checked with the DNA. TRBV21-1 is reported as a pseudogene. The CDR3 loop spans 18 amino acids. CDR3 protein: CASSDSSGREPNTGELFF. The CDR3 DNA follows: TGTGCCAGCAGCGACTCTAGCGGGAGGGAGCCGAACACCGGGGAGCTGTTTTTT.

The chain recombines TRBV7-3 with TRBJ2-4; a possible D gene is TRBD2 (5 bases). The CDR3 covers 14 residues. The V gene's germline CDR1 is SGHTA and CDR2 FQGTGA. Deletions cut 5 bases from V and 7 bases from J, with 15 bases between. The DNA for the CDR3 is TGTGCCAGCAGCGCGAGCGGCTCCCAGAACATTCAGTACTTC. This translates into CASSASGSQNIQYF.

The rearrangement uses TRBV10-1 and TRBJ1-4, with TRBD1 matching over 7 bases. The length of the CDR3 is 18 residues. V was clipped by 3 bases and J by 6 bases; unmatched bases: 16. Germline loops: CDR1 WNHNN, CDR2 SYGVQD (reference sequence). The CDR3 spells CASSDKGAEGGPDEKLFF. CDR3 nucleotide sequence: TGCGCCAGCAGTGATAAGGGGGCCGAGGGTGGACCTGATGAAAAACTGTTTTTT.

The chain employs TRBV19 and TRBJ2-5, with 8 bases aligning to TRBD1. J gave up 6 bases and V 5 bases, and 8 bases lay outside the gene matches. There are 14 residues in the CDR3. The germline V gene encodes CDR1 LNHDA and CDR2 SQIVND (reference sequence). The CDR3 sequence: CASSPQGAVKTQYF. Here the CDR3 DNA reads TGTGCCAGTAGTCCTCAGGGGGCCGTGAAGACCCAGTACTTC. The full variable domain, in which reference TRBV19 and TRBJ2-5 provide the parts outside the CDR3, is DGGITQSPKYLFRKEGQNVTLSCEQNLNHDAMYWYRQDPGQGLRLIYYSQIVNDFQKGDIAEGYSVSREKKESFPLTVTSAQKNPTAFYLCASSPQGAVKTQYFGPGTRLLVL.

The CDR3 coding sequence is TGTGCCTGGGCACTCGGGACTCAAAGTCAGCCCCAGCATTTT. As protein: CAWALGTQSQPQHF. The chain links TRBV30 to TRBJ1-5, with a tentative D call TRBD1 (5 bases). Germline-derived CDR1 and CDR2 are GTSNPN and SVGIG (reference sequence). The V and J ends lost 5 bases and 6 bases respectively, with 17 bases between them. The CDR3 spans 14 residues.

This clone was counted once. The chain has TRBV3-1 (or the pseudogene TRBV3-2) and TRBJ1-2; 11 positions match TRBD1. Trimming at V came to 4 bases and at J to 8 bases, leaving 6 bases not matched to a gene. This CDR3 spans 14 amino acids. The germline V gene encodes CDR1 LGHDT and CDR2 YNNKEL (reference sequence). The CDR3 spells CASSLWDRGLGYTF. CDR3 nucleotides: TGTGCCAGCAGCCTATGGGACAGGGGGTTGGGCTACACCTTC.

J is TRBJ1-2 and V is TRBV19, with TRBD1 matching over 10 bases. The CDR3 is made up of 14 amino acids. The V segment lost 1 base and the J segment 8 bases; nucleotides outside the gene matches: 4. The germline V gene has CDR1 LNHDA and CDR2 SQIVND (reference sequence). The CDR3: CASSIVGQGGGYTF. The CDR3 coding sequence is TGTGCCAGTAGTATAGTAGGACAGGGGGGAGGCTACACCTTC.

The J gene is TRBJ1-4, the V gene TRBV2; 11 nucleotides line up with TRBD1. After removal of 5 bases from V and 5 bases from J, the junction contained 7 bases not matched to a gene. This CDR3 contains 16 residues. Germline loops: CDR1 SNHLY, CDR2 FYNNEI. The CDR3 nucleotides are TGTGCCAGCAGTCCCCGGACAGGGGGCCCCAATGAAAAACTGTTTTTT. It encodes CASSPRTGGPNEKLFF.

The CDR3 spells CASSYYPPGPFTEAFF. The CDR3 DNA sequence: TGTGCCAGCAGTTACTATCCCCCGGGACCATTCACTGAAGCTTTCTTT. The rearrangement joins TRBV6-5 to TRBJ1-1, with D possibly TRBD1 on 5 matching bases. CDR1 is MNHEY, CDR2 SVGAGI, per germline. V lost 1 base, J lost 4 bases, and 16 bases lay in between. CDR3 size: 16 residues.

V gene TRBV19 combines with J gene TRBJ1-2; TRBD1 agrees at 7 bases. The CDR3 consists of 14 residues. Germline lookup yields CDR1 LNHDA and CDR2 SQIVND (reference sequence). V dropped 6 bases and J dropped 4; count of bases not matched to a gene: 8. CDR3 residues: CASRPQGGIYGYTF. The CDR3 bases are TGTGCCAGTAGGCCCCAGGGGGGTATCTATGGCTACACCTTC. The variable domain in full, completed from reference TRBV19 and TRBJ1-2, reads DGGITQSPKYLFRKEGQNVTLSCEQNLNHDAMYWYRQDPGQGLRLIYYSQIVNDFQKGDIAEGYSVSREKKESFPLTVTSAQKNPTAFYLCASRPQGGIYGYTFGSGTRLTVV.

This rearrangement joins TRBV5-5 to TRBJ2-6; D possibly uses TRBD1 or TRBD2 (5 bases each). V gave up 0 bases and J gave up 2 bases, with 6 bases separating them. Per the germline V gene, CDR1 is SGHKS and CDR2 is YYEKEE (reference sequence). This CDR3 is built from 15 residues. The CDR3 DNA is TGTGCCAGCAGCTTGGCGGGGCCTGGGGCCAACGTCCTGACTTTC. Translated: CASSLAGPGANVLTF.

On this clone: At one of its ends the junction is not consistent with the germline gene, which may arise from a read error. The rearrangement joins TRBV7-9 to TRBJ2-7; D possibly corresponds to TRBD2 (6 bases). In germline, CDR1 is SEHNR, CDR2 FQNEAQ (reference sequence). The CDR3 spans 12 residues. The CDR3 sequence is CASRLIGREESF. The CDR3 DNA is TGTGCCAGCAGGCTCATCGGTAGGGAGGAGAGCTTC.

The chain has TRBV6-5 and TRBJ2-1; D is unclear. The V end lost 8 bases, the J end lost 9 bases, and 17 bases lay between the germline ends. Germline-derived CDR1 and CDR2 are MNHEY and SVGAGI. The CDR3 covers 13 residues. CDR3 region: CASSTLNSGEQFF. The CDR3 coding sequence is TGTGCCAGCTCCACCCTTAACTCCGGTGAGCAGTTCTTC.

The CDR3 loop reads CASSQAQLYGYTF. The CDR3 DNA is TGTGCCAGCAGCCAAGCGCAACTATATGGCTACACCTTC. This chain connects TRBV3-1 (or the pseudogene TRBV3-2) to TRBJ1-2, with D unclear. Per germline, CDR1 LGHDT and CDR2 YNNKEL (reference sequence). V lost 1 base and J 5 bases, leaving 8 bases between the germline ends. This CDR3 has 13 amino acids.

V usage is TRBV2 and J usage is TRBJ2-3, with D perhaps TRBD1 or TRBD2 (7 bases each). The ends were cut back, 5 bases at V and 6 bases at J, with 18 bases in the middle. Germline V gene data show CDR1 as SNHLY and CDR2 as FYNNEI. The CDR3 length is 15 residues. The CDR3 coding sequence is TGTGCCAGCAGTCCTGGACAGGCCGGGGGGGATACGCAGTATTTT. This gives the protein CASSPGQAGGDTQYF. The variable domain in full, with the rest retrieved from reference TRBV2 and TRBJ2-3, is EPEVTQTPSHQVTQMGQEVILRCVPISNHLYFYWYRQILGQKVEFLVSFYNNEISEKSEIFDDQFSVERPDGSNFTLKIRSTKLEDSAMYFCASSPGQAGGDTQYFGPGTRLTVL.

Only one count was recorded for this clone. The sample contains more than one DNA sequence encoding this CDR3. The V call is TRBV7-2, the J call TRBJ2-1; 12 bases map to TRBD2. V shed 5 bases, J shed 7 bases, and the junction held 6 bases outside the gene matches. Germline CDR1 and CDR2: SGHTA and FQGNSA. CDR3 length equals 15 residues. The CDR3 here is CASSPGLAGGNEQFF. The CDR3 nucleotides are TGTGCCAGCAGCCCAGGCCTAGCGGGAGGGAATGAGCAGTTCTTC.